This T cell receptor (beta chain) was identified during a study of siplizumab effects on memory and regulatory T cells. Approximately 10^5 TCR templates per sample were assayed. Some clones are missing from TCRdb's copy, which holds only in-frame ones; the method was immunoSEQ multiplex PCR. The data hold roughly 120,000 clones, with less than 95% observed a single time. Comment on this clone: Antigen unknown.

The study's findings and limits: Both greater diversity than memory cells and a major contribution to the alloresponse seemed to characterize naive T cells. Researchers could map only a minor fraction of alloreactive clones to unstimulated subsets. Proliferating Tregs taken from siplizumab cultures were not shown to have a confirmed suppressive function.

This clonotype was obtained from a human donor in good health. What was sequenced was non-Treg CD4+ T cells sorted from blood.

In DNA, the CDR3 is TGTGCCAGCAGCTTGTGGCGGGGGGGTTTCGGCGAGCAGTACTTC. Protein: CASSLWRGGFGEQYF. V gene TRBV5-8 combines with J gene TRBJ2-7, with 9 bases aligning to TRBD2. The germline CDR1 and CDR2 sequences are SGHTS and YDEGEE. The CDR3 is 15 residues long. V lost 1 base and J lost 6; bases outside the gene matches: 8.